This entry lists 23 T cell receptor beta chains sequenced from one sample in a study of T cell responses to AZD1222 COVID-19 vaccine (dated by TCRdb to the early 2020s). This sample's time point label indicates: baseline before first vaccination. This specimen's treatment or condition label, per the study, means: meningococcal conjugate vaccine given as trial control. Library preparation was by the immunoSEQ multiplex PCR assay. TCRdb re-hosts the immuneACCESS table, in-frame sequences only. Its copies lack some clones; in the studies checked, an unresolved V gene accounts for under half of them, and the cause for the rest is not known. This sample lists 150,000 or so clones; more than 70% were detected once. Of the sample, 3% to 4% falls within the top ten clones. The material sequenced was peripheral blood, taken on day 0 of MenACWY control vaccination. These receptors all stem from an adult in good health.

The CDR3 region has the DNA TGTGCCAGCAGCTCACGTCGATGGGAAACTAATGAAAAACTGTTTTTT. This sequence encodes CASSSRRWETNEKLFF. The J gene is TRBJ1-4, the V gene TRBV27; D ambiguous. CDR3 length: 16 residues. Trimming pared 6 bases from V and 1 base from J, leaving 15 bases between. CDR1 and CDR2 (germline): MNHEY, SMNVEV (reference sequence).

The chain links TRBV7-8 to TRBJ2-3; D gene uncertain. The CDR3 consists of 15 residues. CDR1 is SGHVS and CDR2 is FQNEAQ in the germline V gene. The ends were cut back, 4 bases at V and 4 bases at J, with 15 bases in the middle. As DNA, the CDR3 is TGTGCCAGCAGCTCTGGGTCCTACTTGGCAGATACGCAGTATTTT. Protein sequence: CASSSGSYLADTQYF.

As to this clone: Other DNA sequences in this specimen translate into the identical CDR3. The chain employs TRBV11-3 and TRBJ2-7, with 7 bases that match TRBD1. With V trimmed by 4 bases and J by 1 base, 4 bases remained unmatched. The germline V gene has CDR1 SGHNT and CDR2 YENEEA. The CDR3 sequence is 14 residues long. The CDR3 sequence is CASSYRQGSYEQYF. CDR3 nucleotide sequence: TGTGCCAGCAGCTACCGACAGGGTTCCTACGAGCAGTACTTC.

This clone has more than one count but fewer than ten. The chain uses TRBV15 and TRBJ1-2, with 7 nucleotides matching TRBD1. The CDR3 extends over 14 amino acids. Germline V gene sequence: CDR1 LNHNV, CDR2 YYDKDF (reference sequence). Trimming at V came to 5 bases and at J to 3 bases, leaving 6 bases not matched to a gene. DNA of the CDR3: TGTGCCACCAGCCCTCGACAGGGTCACTATGGCTACACCTTC. Residues: CATSPRQGHYGYTF.

This sequence joins TRBV11-2 and TRBJ1-1; TRBD1 matches 9 bases. The CDR3 loop spans 14 amino acids. J lost 3 bases, V lost 5 bases, and 4 bases had no gene match. Per the germline V gene, CDR1 is SGHAT and CDR2 is FQNNGV. The CDR3 region is CASSRRTGDTEAFF. Written as DNA, the CDR3 is TGTGCCAGCAGCCGACGGACAGGGGACACTGAAGCTTTCTTT.

This chain connects TRBV20-1 to TRBJ2-7, with unresolved D. The CDR3 has 11 amino acids. The ends were cut back, 3 bases at V and 3 bases at J, with 6 bases in the middle. Germline-derived CDR1 and CDR2 are DFQATT and SNEGSKA (reference sequence). The chain's CDR3 is CSARLNYEQYF. The CDR3 nucleotides are TGCAGTGCTAGGCTAAACTACGAGCAGTACTTC.

The chain joins TRBV27 to TRBJ2-1; 8 bases fit TRBD2. Trimming at V came to 2 bases and at J to 4 bases, leaving 4 bases not matched to a gene. The CDR3 loop spans 15 amino acids. The germline CDR1 and CDR2 sequences are MNHEY and SMNVEV (reference sequence). The CDR3 DNA reads TGTGCCAGCAGTTTACCCGGGGGGGGGTACAATGAGCAGTTCTTC. Protein: CASSLPGGGYNEQFF.

The rearrangement links TRBV7-2 to TRBJ1-5; D possibly corresponds to TRBD1 (5 bases). V dropped 3 bases and J dropped 0 bases, with 9 bases sitting between them. The CDR3 runs 15 residues. Germline CDR1 and CDR2: SGHTA and FQGNSA. The CDR3 DNA sequence: TGTGCCAGCAGCTTTCAGGGTAATAGCAATCAGCCCCAGCATTTT. This sequence encodes CASSFQGNSNQPQHF.

The chain joins TRBV27 to TRBJ2-7; D could derive from TRBD1 or TRBD2 (6 bases each). The germline V and J ends were trimmed by 3 bases and 2 bases, with 14 bases remaining between them. Germline assignment: CDR1 MNHEY and CDR2 SMNVEV (reference sequence). The CDR3 contains 15 residues. CDR3 nucleotides: TGTGCCAGCAGTTTGCGGAGGGACATCGCCTACGAGCAGTACTTC. Residues: CASSLRRDIAYEQYF.

The chain couples TRBV28 to TRBJ1-4; maybe TRBD1 (6 bases). This CDR3 region has 15 residues. V lost 5 bases to trimming and J lost 5 bases, with 15 bases between them. Per the germline V gene, CDR1 is MDHEN and CDR2 is SYDVKM. CDR3 loop: CASSPRRGHNEKLFF. CDR3 sequence (DNA): TGTGCCAGCAGTCCGCGTCGGGGACACAATGAAAAACTGTTTTTT.

This rearrangement joins TRBV13 to TRBJ1-2; 9 bases fit TRBD1. Germline V gene sequence: CDR1 PRHDT, CDR2 FYEKMQ (reference sequence). The ends lost 5 bases at V and 3 bases at J; junction bases unmatched: 7. The CDR3 consists of 15 residues. The CDR3 reads CASSVRQGVDYGYTF. CDR3 sequence (DNA): TGTGCCAGCAGCGTACGACAGGGGGTTGACTATGGCTACACCTTC.

The J gene is TRBJ2-7, the V gene TRBV2; 10 nucleotides agree with TRBD1. With 3 bases clipped from V and 4 bases from J, the junction kept 6 bases outside the gene matches. The length of the CDR3 is 15 residues. CDR1 and CDR2 from the germline V gene are SNHLY and FYNNEI. In DNA, the CDR3 is TGTGCCAGCAGTGACCGACAGGGGGCTAGGTACGAGCAGTACTTC. It codes for CASSDRQGARYEQYF.

The chain links TRBV3-1 (or the pseudogene TRBV3-2) to TRBJ1-4; TRBD1 agrees at 7 bases. Germline loops: CDR1 LGHDT, CDR2 YNNKEL (reference sequence). This CDR3 region has 14 residues. V shed 4 bases and J 8 bases; nucleotides not matched to a gene: 7. The CDR3 loop is CASSRGQLIEKLFF. The CDR3 DNA is TGTGCCAGCAGCCGGGGACAGCTAATCGAAAAACTGTTTTTT.

This sequence joins TRBV4-3 and TRBJ1-1; no clear D gene. This CDR3 has 14 residues. CDR1 is LGHNA, CDR2 YSLEER, per germline. V dropped 0 bases and J dropped 1 base, with 6 bases sitting between them. CDR3 amino acids: CASSQEFENTEAFF. The CDR3 nucleotides are TGCGCCAGCAGCCAAGAATTTGAGAACACTGAAGCTTTCTTT.

The gene calls are TRBV18 and TRBJ2-7; 8 nucleotides agree with TRBD1. CDR1 is KGHSH, CDR2 LQKENI, per germline. V was pared by 3 bases and J by 6 bases, with 4 bases of the junction left unmatched. There are 13 residues in the CDR3. This chain's CDR3 is CASSPPGGLEQYF. Written as DNA, the CDR3 is TGTGCCAGCTCACCTCCAGGGGGCCTCGAGCAGTACTTC.

V usage is TRBV24-1 and J usage is TRBJ2-1, with D uncertain. V lost 0 bases and J lost 1, with 9 bases in between. This CDR3 comprises 16 residues. Germline V gene sequence: CDR1 KGHDR, CDR2 SFDVKD. The CDR3 protein is CATSDLTARSYNEQFF. The DNA of the CDR3 is TGTGCCACCAGTGATTTGACAGCGCGGTCCTACAATGAGCAGTTCTTC.

The chain recombines TRBV2 with TRBJ1-4; a weak D match, TRBD1 (5 bases). Germline CDR1 and CDR2: SNHLY and FYNNEI. The germline V and J ends were trimmed by 7 bases and 8 bases, with 17 bases remaining between them. The CDR3 is made up of 14 amino acids. CDR3 amino acids: CASNRPGLGEKLFF. The CDR3 DNA follows: TGTGCCAGCAACAGACCGGGACTAGGGGAAAAACTGTTTTTT. Drawing the rest from reference TRBV2 and TRBJ1-4, the complete variable domain is EPEVTQTPSHQVTQMGQEVILRCVPISNHLYFYWYRQILGQKVEFLVSFYNNEISEKSEIFDDQFSVERPDGSNFTLKIRSTKLEDSAMYFCASNRPGLGEKLFFGSGTQLSVL.

The CDR3 protein is CASAGLADEKLFF. The CDR3 DNA is TGTGCCAGTGCGGGCCTTGCTGATGAAAAACTGTTTTTT. V gene TRBV19 combines with J gene TRBJ1-4; D call uncertain. CDR1 LNHDA and CDR2 SQIVND come from the germline V gene (reference sequence). This CDR3 is 13 amino acids long. The V gene lost 8 bases and the J gene lost 6 bases, with 13 bases spanning the gap.

This clone has a handful of counts. The chain joins TRBV7-8 to TRBJ2-7; 9 nucleotides agree with TRBD1. Looked up from germline, CDR1 is SGHVS and CDR2 is FQNEAQ. The CDR3 sequence is 14 residues long. Trimming at V came to 5 bases and at J to 2 bases, leaving 4 bases not matched to a gene. The CDR3 loop is CASSPGQGTYEQYF. The CDR3 DNA reads TGTGCCAGCAGCCCCGGACAGGGGACCTACGAGCAGTACTTC. Full variable domain (remainder filled in from reference TRBV7-8 and TRBJ2-7): GAGVSQSPRYKVAKRGQDVALRCDPISGHVSLFWYQQALGQGPEFLTYFQNEAQLDKSGLPSDRFFAERPEGSVSTLKIQRTQQEDSAVYLCASSPGQGTYEQYFGPGTRLTVT.

The chain is built from TRBV7-2 and TRBJ1-2; weak D call: TRBD1 (5 bases). Trimming removed 5 bases at V and 3 bases at J, with 16 bases between. CDR1 and CDR2 (germline): SGHTA, FQGNSA. This CDR3 contains 15 residues. DNA for the CDR3: TGTGCCAGCAGCCATAGACAGATAAGGGACTATGGCTACACCTTC. Its translation is CASSHRQIRDYGYTF.

The genes are TRBV9 and TRBJ1-6, with D tentatively TRBD1 (6 bases). Germline values: CDR1 SGDLS, CDR2 YYNGEE. This CDR3 has 15 amino acids. Trimming cost V 3 bases and J 7 bases, with 14 bases left between them. The CDR3 loop reads CASSALTGGNSPLHF. The CDR3 DNA reads as TGTGCCAGCAGCGCCTTGACAGGCGGGAATTCACCCCTCCACTTT.

In its sample, this clone was seen once. The chain is built from TRBV14 and TRBJ2-7; no definite D call. The CDR3 sequence is 16 residues long. CDR1 and CDR2 (germline): SGHDN, FVKESK. V lost 2 bases and J 2 bases, leaving 16 bases between the germline ends. The CDR3, as DNA: TGTGCCAGCAGCCAATTAGTCACGGGTATCCCCTACGAGCAGTACTTC. Translated, it gives CASSQLVTGIPYEQYF.

V and J are TRBV7-2 and TRBJ1-2; weak D call: TRBD1 (5 bases). Germline CDR1 is SGHTA and CDR2 is FQGNSA. The CDR3 is 15 residues long. The germline V and J ends were trimmed by 5 bases and 1 base, with 14 bases remaining between them. The DNA of the CDR3 is TGTGCCAGCAGCGGTGGTGGGGGTCGTAACTATGGCTACACCTTC. Amino acid sequence: CASSGGGGRNYGYTF.